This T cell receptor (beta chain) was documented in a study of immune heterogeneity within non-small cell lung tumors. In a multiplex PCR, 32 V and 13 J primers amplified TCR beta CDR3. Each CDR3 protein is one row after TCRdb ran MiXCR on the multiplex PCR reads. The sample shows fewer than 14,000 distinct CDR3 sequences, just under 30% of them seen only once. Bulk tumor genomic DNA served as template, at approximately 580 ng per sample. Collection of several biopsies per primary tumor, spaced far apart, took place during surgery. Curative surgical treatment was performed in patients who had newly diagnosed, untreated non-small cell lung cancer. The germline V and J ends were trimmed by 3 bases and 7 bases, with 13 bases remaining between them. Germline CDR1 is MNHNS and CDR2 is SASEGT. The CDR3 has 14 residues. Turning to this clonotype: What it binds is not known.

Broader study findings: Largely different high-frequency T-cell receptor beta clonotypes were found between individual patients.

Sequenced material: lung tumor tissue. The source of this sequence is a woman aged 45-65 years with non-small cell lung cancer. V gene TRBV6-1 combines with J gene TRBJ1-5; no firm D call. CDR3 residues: CASSEVNLVQPQHF. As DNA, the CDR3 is TGTGCCAGCAGTGAGGTTAATCTGGTCCAGCCCCAGCATTTT.